A single sample gave rise to the 8 T cell receptor beta chains below, sequenced in a study of blood T cell repertoires in COVID-19. Clones were sequenced by immunoSEQ multiplex PCR, and TCRdb holds only the in-frame ones, with some missing. The sample carries around 75,000 clones, more than 70% recorded once. Source material: peripheral blood. The receptors originated from a human donor in a cohort sampled during active COVID-19.

The chain is built from TRBV4-3 and TRBJ1-2; TRBD1 is a possible D gene (5 bases). Germline values: CDR1 LGHNA, CDR2 YSLEER. The V end lost 1 base, the J end lost 6 bases, and 15 bases lay between the germline ends. This CDR3 spans 15 amino acids. The CDR3 DNA is TGCGCCAGCAGCCAAGTTGGACGCAGGGTGGATGGCTACACCTTC. Residues: CASSQVGRRVDGYTF.

The chain carries TRBV5-1 and TRBJ2-3; 9 bases fit TRBD2. The trim removed 4 bases at V and 3 bases at J, leaving 6 bases unmatched. CDR1 and CDR2 from the germline V gene are SGHRS and YFSETQ. The CDR3 is 15 amino acids. The CDR3, as DNA: TGCGCCAGCAGCGTAAGGACTAGCGTTACAGATACGCAGTATTTT. Amino acids: CASSVRTSVTDTQYF.

This chain connects TRBV19 to TRBJ1-2; possible D gene TRBD1, 6 bases. The V gene lost 5 bases and the J gene lost 1 base, with 11 bases spanning the gap. This CDR3 is 14 amino acids long. Germline V gene sequence: CDR1 LNHDA, CDR2 SQIVND (reference sequence). DNA of the CDR3: TGTGCCAGTAGTTTGGACAGCCTTAACTATGGCTACACCTTC. Its protein is CASSLDSLNYGYTF.

The chain is built from TRBV11-2 and TRBJ2-5, with 7 bases aligning to TRBD2. CDR3 size: 17 residues. V trimming: 5 bases; J trimming: 1 base; junction bases outside the gene matches: 13. Germline V CDR1 and CDR2: SGHAT, FQNNGV. CDR3 in DNA: TGTGCCAGCAGCCTCGGATGGGCTAGCGGAGCCCAAGAGACCCAGTACTTC. It yields the protein CASSLGWASGAQETQYF.

This sequence joins TRBV6-1 and TRBJ2-5; 8 positions match TRBD2. Unmatched junction bases numbered 2, after V lost 1 base and J lost 4 bases. This CDR3 spans 14 amino acids. The V gene's germline CDR1 is MNHNS and CDR2 SASEGT. CDR3 sequence: CASSEGAGGETQYF. The CDR3, as DNA: TGTGCCAGCAGTGAAGGCGCGGGAGGAGAGACCCAGTACTTC.

The genes are TRBV3-1 (or the pseudogene TRBV3-2) and TRBJ2-5, with D maybe TRBD2 (6 bases). This CDR3 spans 17 amino acids. V lost 4 bases, J lost 2 bases, and 20 bases lay in between. The V gene's germline CDR1 is LGHDT and CDR2 YNNKEL (reference sequence). DNA of the CDR3: TGTGCCAGCAGCCCTCAGACGGGGGTTTGGGGACAAGAGACCCAGTACTTC. Its translation is CASSPQTGVWGQETQYF.

This rearrangement joins TRBV19 to TRBJ2-3; 11 positions agree with TRBD2. The V gene's germline CDR1 is LNHDA and CDR2 SQIVND (reference sequence). The CDR3 length is 15 residues. The ends lost 7 bases at V and 4 bases at J; junction bases unmatched: 7. The CDR3 DNA sequence: TGTGCCAGTACTCCCGGGACTAGCGGACCAGATACGCAGTATTTT. Its protein product is CASTPGTSGPDTQYF.

CDR3 loop: CASSLGQKYEQYF. In nucleotides, the CDR3 is TGCGCCAGCAGCCTGGGACAGAAATACGAGCAGTACTTC. The rearrangement links TRBV5-1 to TRBJ2-7, with 7 bases that match TRBD1. Germline loops: CDR1 SGHRS, CDR2 YFSETQ. This CDR3 contains 13 residues. V shed 4 bases, J shed 4 bases, and the junction held 5 bases outside the gene matches.